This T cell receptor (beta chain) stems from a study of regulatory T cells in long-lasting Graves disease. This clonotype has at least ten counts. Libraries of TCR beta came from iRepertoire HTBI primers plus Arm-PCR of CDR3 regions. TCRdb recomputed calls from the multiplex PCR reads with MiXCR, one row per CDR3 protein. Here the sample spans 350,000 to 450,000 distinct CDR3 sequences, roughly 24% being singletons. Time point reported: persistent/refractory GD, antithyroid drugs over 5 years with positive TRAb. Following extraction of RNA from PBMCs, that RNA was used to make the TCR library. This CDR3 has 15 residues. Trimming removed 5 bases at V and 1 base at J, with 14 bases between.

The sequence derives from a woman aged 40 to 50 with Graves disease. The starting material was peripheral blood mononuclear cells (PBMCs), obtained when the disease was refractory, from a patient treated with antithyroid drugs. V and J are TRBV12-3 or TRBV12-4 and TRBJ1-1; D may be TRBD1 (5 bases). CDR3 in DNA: TGTGCCAGCAGTCCTACGAATACAGGGAACACTGAAGCTTTCTTT. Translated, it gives CASSPTNTGNTEAFF.